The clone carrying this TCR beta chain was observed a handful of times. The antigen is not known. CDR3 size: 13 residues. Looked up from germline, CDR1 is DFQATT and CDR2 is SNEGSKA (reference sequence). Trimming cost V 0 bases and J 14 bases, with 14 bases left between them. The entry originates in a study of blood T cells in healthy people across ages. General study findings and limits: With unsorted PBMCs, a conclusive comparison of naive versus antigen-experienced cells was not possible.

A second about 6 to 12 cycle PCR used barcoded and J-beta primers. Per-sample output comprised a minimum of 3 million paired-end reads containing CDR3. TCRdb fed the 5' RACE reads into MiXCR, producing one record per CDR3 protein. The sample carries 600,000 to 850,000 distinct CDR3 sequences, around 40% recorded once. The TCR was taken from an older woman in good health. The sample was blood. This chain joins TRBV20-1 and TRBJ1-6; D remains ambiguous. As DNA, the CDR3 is TGCAGTGCTAGAGATGACAACGGGTTGGCCCTCCACTTT. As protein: CSARDDNGLALHF.